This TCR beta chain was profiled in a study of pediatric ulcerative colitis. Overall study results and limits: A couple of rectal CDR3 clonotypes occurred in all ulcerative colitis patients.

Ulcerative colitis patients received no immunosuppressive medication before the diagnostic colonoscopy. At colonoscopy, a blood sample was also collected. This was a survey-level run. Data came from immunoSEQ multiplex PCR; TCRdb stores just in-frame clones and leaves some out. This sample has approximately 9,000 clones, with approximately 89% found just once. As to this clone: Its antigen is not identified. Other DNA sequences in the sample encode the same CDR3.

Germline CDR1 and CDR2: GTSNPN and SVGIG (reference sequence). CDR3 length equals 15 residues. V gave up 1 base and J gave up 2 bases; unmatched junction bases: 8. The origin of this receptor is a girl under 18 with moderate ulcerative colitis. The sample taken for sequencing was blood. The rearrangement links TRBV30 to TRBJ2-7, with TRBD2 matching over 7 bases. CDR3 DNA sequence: TGTGCCTGGAGTGCCCTTGCAGCGGGACCCTACGAGCAGTACTTC. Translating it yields CAWSALAAGPYEQYF.